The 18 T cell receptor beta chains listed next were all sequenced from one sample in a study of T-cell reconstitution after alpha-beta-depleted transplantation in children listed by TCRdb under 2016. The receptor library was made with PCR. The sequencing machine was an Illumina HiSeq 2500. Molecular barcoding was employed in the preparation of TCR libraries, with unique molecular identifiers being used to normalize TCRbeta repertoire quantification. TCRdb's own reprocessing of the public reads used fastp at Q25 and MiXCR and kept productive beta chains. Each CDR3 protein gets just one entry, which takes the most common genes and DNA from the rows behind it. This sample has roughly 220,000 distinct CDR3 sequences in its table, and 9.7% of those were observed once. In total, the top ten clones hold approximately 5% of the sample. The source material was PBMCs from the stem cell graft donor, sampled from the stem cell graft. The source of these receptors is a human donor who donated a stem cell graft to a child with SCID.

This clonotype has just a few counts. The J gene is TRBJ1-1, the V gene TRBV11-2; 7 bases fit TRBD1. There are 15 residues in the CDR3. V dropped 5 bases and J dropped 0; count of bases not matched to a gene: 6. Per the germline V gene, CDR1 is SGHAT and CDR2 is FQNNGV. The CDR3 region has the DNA TGTGCCAGCAGCCGCCTGACAGGGATGAACACTGAAGCTTTCTTT. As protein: CASSRLTGMNTEAFF.

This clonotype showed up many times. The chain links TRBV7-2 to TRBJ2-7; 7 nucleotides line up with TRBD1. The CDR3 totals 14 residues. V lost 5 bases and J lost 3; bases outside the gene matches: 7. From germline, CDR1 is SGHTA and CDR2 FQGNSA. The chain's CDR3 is CASSIQTGNYEQYF. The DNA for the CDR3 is TGTGCCAGCAGCATCCAGACAGGGAACTACGAGCAGTACTTC.

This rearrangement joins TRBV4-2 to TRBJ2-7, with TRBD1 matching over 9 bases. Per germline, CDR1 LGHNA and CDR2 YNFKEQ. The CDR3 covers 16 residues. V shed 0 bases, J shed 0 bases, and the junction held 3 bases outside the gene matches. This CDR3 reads CASSQEGTGSSYEQYF. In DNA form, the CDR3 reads TGTGCCAGCAGCCAAGAGGGGACAGGGAGCTCCTACGAGCAGTACTTC.

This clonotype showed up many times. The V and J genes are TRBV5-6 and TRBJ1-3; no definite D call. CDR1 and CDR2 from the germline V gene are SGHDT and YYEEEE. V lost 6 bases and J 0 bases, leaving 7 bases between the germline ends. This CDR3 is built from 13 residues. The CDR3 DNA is TGTGCCAGCATCCGGAACTCTGGAAACACCATATATTTT. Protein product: CASIRNSGNTIYF.

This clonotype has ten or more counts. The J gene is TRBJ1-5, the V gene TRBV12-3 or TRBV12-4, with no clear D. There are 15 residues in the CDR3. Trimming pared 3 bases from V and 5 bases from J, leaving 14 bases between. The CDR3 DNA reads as TGTGCCAGCAGTTTTATTTTTGCACCAGATCAGCCCCAGCATTTT. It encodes CASSFIFAPDQPQHF.

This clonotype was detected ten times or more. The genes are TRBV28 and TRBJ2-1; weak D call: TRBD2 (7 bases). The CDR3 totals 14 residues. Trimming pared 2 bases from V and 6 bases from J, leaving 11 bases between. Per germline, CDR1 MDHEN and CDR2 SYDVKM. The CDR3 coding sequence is TGTGCCAGCAGTTTAGCGGGGGCAGGCAATGAGCAGTTCTTC. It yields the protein CASSLAGAGNEQFF.

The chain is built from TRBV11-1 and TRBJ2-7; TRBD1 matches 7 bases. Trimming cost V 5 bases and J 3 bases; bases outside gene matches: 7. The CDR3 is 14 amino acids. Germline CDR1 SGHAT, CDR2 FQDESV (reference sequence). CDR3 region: CASSPGQSYYEQYF. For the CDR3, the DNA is TGTGCCAGCAGCCCGGGACAGTCATACTACGAGCAGTACTTC.

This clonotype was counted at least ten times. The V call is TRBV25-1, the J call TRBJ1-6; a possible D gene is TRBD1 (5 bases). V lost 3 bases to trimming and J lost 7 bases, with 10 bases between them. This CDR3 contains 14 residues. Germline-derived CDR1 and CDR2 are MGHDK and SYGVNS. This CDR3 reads CASSEGWGNSPLHF. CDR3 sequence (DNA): TGTGCCAGCAGTGAGGGATGGGGGAATTCACCCCTCCACTTT.

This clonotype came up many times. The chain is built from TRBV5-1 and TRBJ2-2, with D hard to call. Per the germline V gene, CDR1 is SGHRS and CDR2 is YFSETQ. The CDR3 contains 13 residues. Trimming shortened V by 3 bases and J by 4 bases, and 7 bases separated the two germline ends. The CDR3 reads CASSSPSTGELFF. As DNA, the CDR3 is TGCGCCAGCAGCTCCCCCAGCACCGGGGAGCTGTTTTTT.

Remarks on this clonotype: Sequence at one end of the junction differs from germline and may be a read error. In DNA, the CDR3 is TGTGCCAGCAGCCGGGGTAGTGGGACAGGGCCCACAGATACGCAGTGTTTT. Protein product: CASSRGSGTGPTDTQCF. The J gene is TRBJ2-3, the V gene TRBV7-9; TRBD1 matches at 9 bases. The length of the CDR3 is 17 residues. Looked up from germline, CDR1 is SEHNR and CDR2 is FQNEAQ (reference sequence). Using reference TRBV7-9 and TRBJ2-3 for the parts outside the CDR3, the full variable domain is DTGVSQNPRHKITKRGQNVTFRCDPISEHNRLYWYRQTLGQGPEFLTYFQNEAQLEKSRLLSDRFSAERPKGSFSTLEIQRTEQGDSAMYLCASSRGSGTGPTDTQCFGPGTRLTVL.

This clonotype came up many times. The CDR3 bases are TGTGCCAGCAGCCGGACAGAACTCTATGGCTACACCTTC. It encodes CASSRTELYGYTF. J is TRBJ1-2 and V is TRBV5-6; D is perhaps TRBD1 (6 bases). CDR3 length: 13 amino acids. V shed 4 bases and J shed 4 bases, with 11 bases lying between them. The germline V gene encodes CDR1 SGHDT and CDR2 YYEEEE.

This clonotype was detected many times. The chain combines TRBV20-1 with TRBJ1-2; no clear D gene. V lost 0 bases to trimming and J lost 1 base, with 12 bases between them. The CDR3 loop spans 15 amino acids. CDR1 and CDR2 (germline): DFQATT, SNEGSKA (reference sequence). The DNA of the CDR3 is TGCAGTGCTAGAGATGGAGGGAATAGTAACTATGGCTACACCTTC. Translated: CSARDGGNSNYGYTF.

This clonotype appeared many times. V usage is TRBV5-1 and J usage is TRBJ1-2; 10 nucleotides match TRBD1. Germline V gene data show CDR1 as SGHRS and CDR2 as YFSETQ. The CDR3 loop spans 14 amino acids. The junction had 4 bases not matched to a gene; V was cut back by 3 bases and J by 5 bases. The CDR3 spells CASSSGQGLYGYTF. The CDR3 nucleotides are TGCGCCAGCAGCTCGGGACAGGGGCTATATGGCTACACCTTC.

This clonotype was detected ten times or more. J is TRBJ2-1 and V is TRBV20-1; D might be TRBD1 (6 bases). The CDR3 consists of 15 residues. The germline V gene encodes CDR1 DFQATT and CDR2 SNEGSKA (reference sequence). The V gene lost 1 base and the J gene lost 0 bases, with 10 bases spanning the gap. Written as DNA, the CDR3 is TGCAGTGCTAGAGGGGGGCCTAGCTCCTACAATGAGCAGTTCTTC. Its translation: CSARGGPSSYNEQFF.

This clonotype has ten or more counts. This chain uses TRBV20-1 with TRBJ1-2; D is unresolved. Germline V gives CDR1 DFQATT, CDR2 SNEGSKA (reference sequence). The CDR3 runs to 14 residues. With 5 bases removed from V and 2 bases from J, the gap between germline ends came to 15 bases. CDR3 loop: CSAQTEYENYGYTF. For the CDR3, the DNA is TGCAGTGCTCAAACAGAGTACGAAAACTATGGCTACACCTTC.

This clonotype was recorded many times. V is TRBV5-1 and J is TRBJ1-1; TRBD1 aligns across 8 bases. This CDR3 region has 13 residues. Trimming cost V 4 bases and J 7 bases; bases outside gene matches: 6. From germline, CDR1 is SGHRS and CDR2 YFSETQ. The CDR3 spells CASSLQGDGEAFF. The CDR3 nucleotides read TGCGCCAGCAGCCTACAGGGGGATGGTGAAGCTTTCTTT.

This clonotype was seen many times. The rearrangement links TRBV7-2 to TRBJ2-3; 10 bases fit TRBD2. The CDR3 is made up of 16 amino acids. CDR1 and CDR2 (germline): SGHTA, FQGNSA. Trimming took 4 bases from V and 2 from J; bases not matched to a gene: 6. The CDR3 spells CASSSVAGGVTDTQYF. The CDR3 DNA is TGTGCCAGCAGCTCCGTAGCGGGGGGTGTCACAGATACGCAGTATTTT.

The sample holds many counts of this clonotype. CDR3 protein: CASSRTGLNTEAFF. CDR3 DNA sequence: TGCGCCAGCAGCAGGACAGGGTTGAACACTGAAGCTTTCTTT. V usage is TRBV5-1 and J usage is TRBJ1-1, with TRBD1 identical over 8 bases. The V gene's germline CDR1 is SGHRS and CDR2 YFSETQ. V dropped 4 bases and J dropped 0; count of bases not matched to a gene: 2. The CDR3 runs 14 residues.